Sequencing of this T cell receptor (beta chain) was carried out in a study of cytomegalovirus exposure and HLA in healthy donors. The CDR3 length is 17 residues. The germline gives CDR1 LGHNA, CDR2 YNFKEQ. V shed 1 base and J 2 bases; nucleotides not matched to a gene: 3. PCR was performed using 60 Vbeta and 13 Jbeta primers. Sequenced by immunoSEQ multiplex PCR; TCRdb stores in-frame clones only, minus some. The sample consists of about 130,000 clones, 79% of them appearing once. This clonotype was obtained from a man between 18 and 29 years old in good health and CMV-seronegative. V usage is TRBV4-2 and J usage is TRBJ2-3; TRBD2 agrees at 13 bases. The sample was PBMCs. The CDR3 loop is CASSQGGLAGTTDTQYF. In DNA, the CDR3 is TGTGCCAGCAGCCAAGGGGGACTAGCGGGGACCACAGATACGCAGTATTTT.